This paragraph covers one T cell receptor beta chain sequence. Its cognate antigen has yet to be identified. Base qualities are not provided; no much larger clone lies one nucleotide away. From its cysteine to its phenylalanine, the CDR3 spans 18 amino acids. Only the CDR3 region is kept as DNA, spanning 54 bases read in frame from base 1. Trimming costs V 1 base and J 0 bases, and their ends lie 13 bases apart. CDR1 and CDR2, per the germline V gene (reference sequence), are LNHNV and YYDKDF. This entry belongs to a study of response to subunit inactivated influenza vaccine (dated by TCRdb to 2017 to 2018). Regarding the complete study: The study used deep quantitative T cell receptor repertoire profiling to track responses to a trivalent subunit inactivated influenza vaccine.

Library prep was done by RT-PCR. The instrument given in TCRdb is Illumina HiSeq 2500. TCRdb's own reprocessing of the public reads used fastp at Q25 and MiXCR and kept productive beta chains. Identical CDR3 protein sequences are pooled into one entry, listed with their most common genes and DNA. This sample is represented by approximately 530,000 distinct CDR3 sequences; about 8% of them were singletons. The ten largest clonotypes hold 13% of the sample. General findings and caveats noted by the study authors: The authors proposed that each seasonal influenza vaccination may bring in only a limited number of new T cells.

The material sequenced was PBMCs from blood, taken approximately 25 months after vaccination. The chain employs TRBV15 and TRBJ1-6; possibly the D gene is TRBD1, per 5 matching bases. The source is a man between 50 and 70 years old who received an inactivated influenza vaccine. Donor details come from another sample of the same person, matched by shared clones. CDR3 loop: CATSRGVAGSSYNSPLHF. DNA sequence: TGTGCCACCAGCAGAGGCGTTGCAGGGAGCTCCTATAATTCACCCCTCCACTTT.